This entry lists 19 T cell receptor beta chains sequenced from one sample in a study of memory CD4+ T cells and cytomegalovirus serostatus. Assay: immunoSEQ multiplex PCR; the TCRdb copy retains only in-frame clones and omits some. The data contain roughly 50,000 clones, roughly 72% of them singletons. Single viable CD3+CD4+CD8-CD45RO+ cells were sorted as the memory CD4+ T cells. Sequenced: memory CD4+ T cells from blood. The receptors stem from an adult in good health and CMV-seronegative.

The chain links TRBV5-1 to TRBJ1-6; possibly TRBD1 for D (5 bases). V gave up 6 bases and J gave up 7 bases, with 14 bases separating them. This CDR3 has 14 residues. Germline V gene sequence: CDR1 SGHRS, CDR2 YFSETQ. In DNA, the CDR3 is TGCGCCAGCACCGCGGACGGGGCAAATTCACCCCTCCACTTT. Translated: CASTADGANSPLHF.

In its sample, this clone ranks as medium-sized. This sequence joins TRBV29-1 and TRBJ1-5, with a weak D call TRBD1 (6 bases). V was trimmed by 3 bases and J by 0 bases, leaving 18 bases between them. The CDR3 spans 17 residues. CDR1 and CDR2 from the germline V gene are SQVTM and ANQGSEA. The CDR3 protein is CSVEGAVSSNSNQPQHF. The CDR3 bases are TGCAGCGTTGAGGGGGCCGTGTCATCTAATAGCAATCAGCCCCAGCATTTT. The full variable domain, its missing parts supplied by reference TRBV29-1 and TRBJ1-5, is SAVISQKPSRDICQRGTSLTIQCQVDSQVTMMFWYRQQPGQSLTLIATANQGSEATYESGFVIDKFPISRPNLTFSTLTVSNMSPEDSSIYLCSVEGAVSSNSNQPQHFGDGTRLSIL.

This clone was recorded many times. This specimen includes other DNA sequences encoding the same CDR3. Here the CDR3 DNA reads TGCGCCAGCAGCTTGGGCGGGGGGGCCAATGAGCAGTTCTTC. Translation gives CASSLGGGANEQFF. The chain carries TRBV5-1 and TRBJ2-1; 9 bases line up with TRBD2. Germline trimming cut 0 bases from V and 6 bases from J; bases unmatched to any gene: 1. CDR3 length: 14 residues. Per germline, CDR1 SGHRS and CDR2 YFSETQ.

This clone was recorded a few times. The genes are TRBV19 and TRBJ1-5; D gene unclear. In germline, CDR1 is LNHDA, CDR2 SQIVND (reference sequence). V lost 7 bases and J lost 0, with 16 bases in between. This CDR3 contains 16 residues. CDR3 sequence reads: CASISPPGYSNQPQHF. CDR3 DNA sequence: TGTGCCAGTATCTCCCCCCCCGGTTATAGCAATCAGCCCCAGCATTTT.

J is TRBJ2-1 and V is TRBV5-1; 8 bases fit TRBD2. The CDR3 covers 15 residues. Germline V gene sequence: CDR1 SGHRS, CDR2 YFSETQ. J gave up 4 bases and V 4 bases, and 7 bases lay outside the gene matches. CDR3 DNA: TGCGCCAGCAGCGGACCGGGACTAGGGTACAATGAGCAGTTCTTC. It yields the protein CASSGPGLGYNEQFF.

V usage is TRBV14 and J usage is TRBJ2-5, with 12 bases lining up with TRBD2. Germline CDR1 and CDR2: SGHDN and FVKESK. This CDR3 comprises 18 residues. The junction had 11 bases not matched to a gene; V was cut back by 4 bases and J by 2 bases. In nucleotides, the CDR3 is TGTGCCAGCAGCCCCAGACTAGCGGGAGTTCGGGGTCAAGAGACCCAGTACTTC. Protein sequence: CASSPRLAGVRGQETQYF.

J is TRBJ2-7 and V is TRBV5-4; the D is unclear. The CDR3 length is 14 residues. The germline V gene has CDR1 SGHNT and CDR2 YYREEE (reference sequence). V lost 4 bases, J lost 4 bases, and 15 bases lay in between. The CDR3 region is CASSNGPAQYEQYF. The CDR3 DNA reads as TGTGCCAGCAGCAATGGCCCGGCCCAGTACGAGCAGTACTTC.

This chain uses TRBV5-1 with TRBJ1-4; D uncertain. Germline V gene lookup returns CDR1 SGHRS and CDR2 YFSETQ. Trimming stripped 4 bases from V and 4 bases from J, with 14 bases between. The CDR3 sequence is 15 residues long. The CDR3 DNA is TGCGCCAGCAGCAGAGAAACGGGGTTTAATGAAAAACTGTTTTTT. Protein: CASSRETGFNEKLFF.

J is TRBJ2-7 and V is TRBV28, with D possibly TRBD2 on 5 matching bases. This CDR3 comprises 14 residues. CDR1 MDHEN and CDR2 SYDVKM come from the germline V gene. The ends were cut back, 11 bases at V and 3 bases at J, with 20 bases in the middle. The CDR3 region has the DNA TGTGCCTCCCAGTGGCGGGCGAGTCACTACGAGCAGTACTTC. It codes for CASQWRASHYEQYF.

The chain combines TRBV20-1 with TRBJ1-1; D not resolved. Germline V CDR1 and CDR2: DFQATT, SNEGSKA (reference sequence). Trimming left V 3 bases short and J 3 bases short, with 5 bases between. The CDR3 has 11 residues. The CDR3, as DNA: TGCAGTGCTAGGGGCGACACTGAAGCTTTCTTT. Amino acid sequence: CSARGDTEAFF.

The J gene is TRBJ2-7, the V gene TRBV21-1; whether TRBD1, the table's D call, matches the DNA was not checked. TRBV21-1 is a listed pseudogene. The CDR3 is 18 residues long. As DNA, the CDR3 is TGTGCCAGCAGCCGCGGGACAGGGGGACCCCACAGCTCCTACGAGCAGTACTTC. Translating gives CASSRGTGGPHSSYEQYF.

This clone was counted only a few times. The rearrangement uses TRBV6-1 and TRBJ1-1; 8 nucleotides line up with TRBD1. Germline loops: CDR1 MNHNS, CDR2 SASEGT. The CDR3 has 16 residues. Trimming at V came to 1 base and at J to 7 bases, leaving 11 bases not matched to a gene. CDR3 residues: CASSEGDRGWEGEAFF. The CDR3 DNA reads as TGTGCCAGCAGTGAAGGAGACAGGGGCTGGGAAGGTGAAGCTTTCTTT.

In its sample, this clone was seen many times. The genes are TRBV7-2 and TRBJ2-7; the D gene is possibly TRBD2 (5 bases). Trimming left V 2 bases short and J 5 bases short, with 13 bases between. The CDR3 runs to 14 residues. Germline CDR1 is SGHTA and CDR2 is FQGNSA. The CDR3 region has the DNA TGTGCCAGCAGCTTATACTTCAGCGGAGACGAGCAGTACTTC. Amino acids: CASSLYFSGDEQYF. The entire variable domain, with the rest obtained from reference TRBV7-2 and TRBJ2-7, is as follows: GAGVSQSPSNKVTEKGKDVELRCDPISGHTALYWYRQSLGQGLEFLIYFQGNSAPDKSGLPSDRFSAERTGGSVSTLTIQRTQQEDSAVYLCASSLYFSGDEQYFGPGTRLTVT.

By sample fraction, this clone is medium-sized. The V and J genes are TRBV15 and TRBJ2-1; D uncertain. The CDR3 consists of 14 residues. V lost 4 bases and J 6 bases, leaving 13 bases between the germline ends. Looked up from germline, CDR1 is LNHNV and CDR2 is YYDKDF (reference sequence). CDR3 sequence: CATSTPGPANEQFF. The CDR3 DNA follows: TGTGCCACCAGCACCCCTGGACCGGCCAATGAGCAGTTCTTC.

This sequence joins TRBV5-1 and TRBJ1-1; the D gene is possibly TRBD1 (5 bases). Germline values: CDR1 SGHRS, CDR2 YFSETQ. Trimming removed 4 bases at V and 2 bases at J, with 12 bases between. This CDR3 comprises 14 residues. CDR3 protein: CASSPSTGNTEAFF. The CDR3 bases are TGCGCCAGCAGCCCAAGTACAGGAAACACTGAAGCTTTCTTT.

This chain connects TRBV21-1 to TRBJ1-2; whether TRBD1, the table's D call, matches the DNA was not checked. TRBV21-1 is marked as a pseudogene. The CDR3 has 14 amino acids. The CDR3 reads CASSRNRVTAGYTF. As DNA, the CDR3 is TGTGCCAGCAGCAGAAACAGGGTAACGGCTGGCTACACCTTC.

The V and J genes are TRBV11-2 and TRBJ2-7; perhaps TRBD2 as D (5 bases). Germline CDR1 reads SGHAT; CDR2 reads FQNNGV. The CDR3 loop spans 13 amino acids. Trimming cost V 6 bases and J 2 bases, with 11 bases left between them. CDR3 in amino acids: CASRAVGAYEQYF. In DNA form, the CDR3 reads TGTGCCAGCAGAGCGGTGGGAGCCTACGAGCAGTACTTC.

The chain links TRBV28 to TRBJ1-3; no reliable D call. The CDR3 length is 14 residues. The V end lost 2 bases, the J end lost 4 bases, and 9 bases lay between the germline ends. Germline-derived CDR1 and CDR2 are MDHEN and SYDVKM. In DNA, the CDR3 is TGTGCCAGCAGTTTAGACGGTGTCGGAAACACCATATATTTT. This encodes CASSLDGVGNTIYF.

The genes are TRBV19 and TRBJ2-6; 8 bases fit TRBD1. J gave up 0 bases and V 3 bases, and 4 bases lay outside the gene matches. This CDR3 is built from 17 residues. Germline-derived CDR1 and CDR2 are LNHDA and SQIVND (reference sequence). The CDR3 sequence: CASSILDRGSGANVLTF. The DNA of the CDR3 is TGTGCCAGTAGTATCCTCGACAGGGGCTCTGGGGCCAACGTCCTGACTTTC.